These T cell receptor beta chains were read from a single sample in a study of blood T cells in healthy people across ages. Using its own MiXCR run on the 5' RACE reads, TCRdb lists one record per CDR3 protein. The sample lists roughly 1,000,000 distinct CDR3 sequences; 20% to 25% were seen once. In addition, the sample was reused for a study of T cells of mothers and their children.

The sequenced sample consisted of blood. Source of these receptors: a girl aged 2-10 years in good health. Both conserved end residues are part of each CDR3. Fields, in order: J gene, CDR3 length, V gene, CDR3 protein.

>TRBJ2-5|15|TRBV20-1
CSAPPVSGRGETQYF
>TRBJ2-1|15|TRBV7-9
CASSPGRVNHNEQFF
>TRBJ1-1|12|TRBV20-1
CSARDWDREAFF
>TRBJ2-2|15|TRBV2
CASESGQGVNGELFF
>TRBJ2-3|15|TRBV13
CASSLGPGQGDTQYF
>TRBJ1-2|15|TRBV28
CASSLGRRRLYGYTF
>TRBJ2-1|15|TRBV20-1
CSASGNALTGHEQFF
>TRBJ1-2|13|TRBV6-1
CARLSGGSGGYTF
>TRBJ2-3|14|TRBV7-6
CASSLSASPDTQYF
>TRBJ1-6|13|TRBV28
CASRGQGGIPLHF
>-|15|TRBV24-1
CATSDLGALGETQYF
>-|14|TRBV7-2
CASSLGQSLNEQYF
>TRBJ2-1|17|TRBV21-1
CASSKSGGGPPYNEQFF
>TRBJ2-1|14|TRBV12-3/TRBV12-4
CASSPPIAPNEQFF
>TRBJ2-3|15|TRBV20-1
CSAPLAGVGPDTQYF
>TRBJ1-1|16|TRBV18
CASSPSESMGHTEAFF
>TRBJ1-5|15|TRBV4-3
CASSRDTYSNQPQHF
>TRBJ1-4|11|TRBV7-6
CASSLGTKLFF
>TRBJ2-3|16|TRBV28
CASSPPTAGATDTQYF
>-|15|TRBV29-1
CSVRLAGGPDNEQFF
>TRBJ1-5|11|TRBV27
CASGINQPQHF
>TRBJ2-3|15|TRBV20-1
CSARDFRERTDTQYF
>TRBJ1-2|13|TRBV7-9
CASSLGTGGNYTF
>TRBJ2-3|18|TRBV7-2
CASSLDPSGIGGTDTRYF
>TRBJ2-5|13|TRBV7-9
CACSLLSGETQYF
>TRBJ1-6|13|TRBV7-9
CASSLEGESPLHF
>TRBJ2-2|16|TRBV27
CASSLSGQGYGGELFF
>TRBJ2-5|12|TRBV12-3/TRBV12-4
CASSFLSEAQYF
>TRBJ1-6|15|TRBV9
CASSAVAEYNSPLHF
>TRBJ1-1|13|TRBV7-3
CASSLRAGTEAFF
>TRBJ1-1|13|TRBV20-1
CSASEGMNTEAFF
>TRBJ1-3|15|TRBV2
CASSEGVGSGNTIYF
>TRBJ2-7|14|TRBV7-9
CASSFTGENYEQYF
>TRBJ2-1|11|TRBV6-2/TRBV6-3
CASSYNGKQFF
>TRBJ2-5|15|TRBV20-1
CSARIAGEWGETQYF
>TRBJ2-3|13|TRBV20-1
CSARGRGSPTQYF
>-|15|TRBV9
CASSVARGGLNEQFF
>TRBJ1-5|16|TRBV24-1
CATGDGTGMSNQPQHF
>TRBJ2-3|18|TRBV20-1
CSANLNDIKQGWEITQYF
>-|15|TRBV13
CASSWSRIQLPEQYF
>TRBJ2-1|14|TRBV10-3
CAISSAEAYNEQFF
>TRBJ2-5|13|TRBV29-1
CSVDLTLGETQYF